These 17 T cell receptor beta chains originate from one sample sequenced in a study of human T cells and chemical hapten exposure. Time point noted: patch test 1, 2 weeks after DPC sensitization. The treatment here: therapeutic diphenylcyclopropenone sensitization with weekly scalp DPC. The study extracted total RNA from unfractionated whole blood. Each CDR3 protein gets one entry after TCRdb re-called the RACE reads with MiXCR. The data hold approximately 52,000 distinct CDR3 sequences, with 11% observed a single time. The sample was whole blood, taken in connection with sensitization to the hapten diphenylcyclopropenone (DPC). These receptors were taken from a woman aged 40 to 50 with alopecia areata. Some clones in this sample may be carry-over from other donors' samples.

The rearrangement joins TRBV19 to TRBJ1-5, with a weak D call TRBD1 (5 bases). Germline V CDR1 and CDR2: LNHDA, SQIVND (reference sequence). CDR3 size: 13 residues. With 3 bases removed from V and 5 bases from J, the gap between germline ends came to 8 bases. CDR3 nucleotide sequence: TGTGCCAGTAGTATCACCAGGGATCAGCCCCAGCATTTT. It is translated as CASSITRDQPQHF. The variable domain in full, with the rest retrieved from reference TRBV19 and TRBJ1-5, is DGGITQSPKYLFRKEGQNVTLSCEQNLNHDAMYWYRQDPGQGLRLIYYSQIVNDFQKGDIAEGYSVSREKKESFPLTVTSAQKNPTAFYLCASSITRDQPQHFGDGTRLSIL.

This clonotype was observed a handful of times. The rearrangement uses TRBV10-1 and TRBJ1-2; 9 nucleotides line up with TRBD1. Unmatched junction bases numbered 4, after V lost 4 bases and J lost 4 bases. Germline values: CDR1 WNHNN, CDR2 SYGVQD (reference sequence). CDR3 length: 14 amino acids. The CDR3 nucleotides read TGCGCCAGCAGTGCAACGACAGGGGGCTATGGCTACACCTTC. This translates into CASSATTGGYGYTF.

This clonotype was counted many times. V gene TRBV20-1 combines with J gene TRBJ1-4; D is unclear. Germline CDR1 reads DFQATT; CDR2 reads SNEGSKA (reference sequence). The CDR3 length is 12 residues. Trimming took off 3 bases at V and 6 bases at J, with 8 bases between the two ends. In DNA, the CDR3 is TGCAGTGCTAGGTCGGTGGATGAAAAACTGTTTTTT. It translates to CSARSVDEKLFF.

The chain carries TRBV6-7 and TRBJ1-4; D remains unclear. TRBV6-7 is an ORF, and what it does is uncertain. The CDR3 runs 13 residues. Trimming cost V 7 bases and J 0 bases, with 6 bases left between them. In DNA, the CDR3 is TGTGCCAGCAACGGAGCAACTAATGAAAAACTGTTTTTT. Residues: CASNGATNEKLFF.

The chain couples TRBV28 to TRBJ2-7; D might be TRBD1 (5 bases). Germline V gene sequence: CDR1 MDHEN, CDR2 SYDVKM. V was cut by 6 bases and J by 4 bases, with 10 bases left in between. The CDR3 loop spans 12 amino acids. The CDR3 loop is CASRSRTYEQYF. The DNA for the CDR3 is TGTGCCAGCAGATCTAGGACATACGAGCAGTACTTC.

This clonotype was seen only a few times. Here the CDR3 DNA reads TGTGCCTGGAGTGAGCGCCGGGGCTACACCTTC. Translation gives CAWSERRGYTF. The chain uses TRBV30 and TRBJ1-2; D remains ambiguous. This CDR3 spans 11 amino acids. In germline, CDR1 is GTSNPN, CDR2 SVGIG (reference sequence). V lost 1 base and J 8 bases, leaving 8 bases between the germline ends. Full variable domain (missing parts from reference TRBV30 and TRBJ1-2): SQTIHQWPATLVQPVGSPLSLECTVEGTSNPNLYWYRQAAGRGLQLLFYSVGIGQISSEVPQNLSASRPQDRQFILSSKKLLLSDSGFYLCAWSERRGYTFGSGTRLTVV.

Notes on this clonotype: This may arise from a read error, as a much more abundant clone is one base away. The J gene is TRBJ1-1, the V gene TRBV6-1, with TRBD1 identical over 7 bases. The germline gives CDR1 MNHNS, CDR2 SASEGT. Unmatched junction bases numbered 11, after V lost 10 bases and J lost 6 bases. The CDR3 has 13 amino acids. CDR3 sequence reads: CAIHRGENSEAFF. The CDR3 DNA reads as TGTGCCATCCACAGGGGAGAAAACTCTGAAGCTTTCTTT.

V gene TRBV29-1 combines with J gene TRBJ2-6; D remains unclear. Trimming left V 7 bases short and J 2 bases short, with 9 bases between. The CDR3 extends over 13 amino acids. In germline, CDR1 is SQVTM, CDR2 ANQGSEA. CDR3 sequence: CSAQRTGANVLTF. DNA for the CDR3: TGCAGCGCCCAACGTACTGGGGCCAACGTCCTGACTTTC.

CDR3 in amino acids: CASTLSTGSSYNEQFF. As DNA, the CDR3 is TGTGCCAGCACCCTCAGCACGGGTAGCTCCTACAATGAGCAGTTCTTC. This rearrangement joins TRBV12-3 or TRBV12-4 to TRBJ2-1; D is unresolved. The CDR3 is made up of 16 amino acids. Trimming shortened V by 7 bases and J by 0 bases, and 16 bases separated the two germline ends.

The gene calls are TRBV25-1 and TRBJ1-6; D is perhaps TRBD1 (5 bases). CDR3 size: 16 residues. The germline gives CDR1 MGHDK, CDR2 SYGVNS. V lost 5 bases, J lost 0 bases, and 11 bases lay in between. The CDR3 loop is CASSPGDSSYNSPLHF. DNA for the CDR3: TGTGCCAGCAGTCCCGGCGACAGCTCCTATAATTCACCCCTCCACTTT.

The chain couples TRBV9 to TRBJ2-2; the match to TRBD2 covers 13 bases. CDR1 is SGDLS and CDR2 is YYNGEE in the germline V gene. The CDR3 is 15 residues long. V lost 4 bases, J lost 7 bases, and 4 bases stayed unmatched. Written as DNA, the CDR3 is TGTGCCAGCAGCCCCCGGACTAGCGGGAGCGGGGAGCTGTTTTTT. Residues: CASSPRTSGSGELFF.

This clonotype has ten or more counts. This chain links TRBV11-2 with TRBJ2-3; D is unclear. Per germline, CDR1 SGHAT and CDR2 FQNNGV. The ends were cut back, 1 base at V and 4 bases at J, with 9 bases in the middle. The CDR3 runs to 14 residues. CDR3 residues: CASSLGVSADTQYF. The CDR3 DNA reads TGTGCCAGCAGCTTAGGGGTATCGGCAGATACGCAGTATTTT.

This clonotype came up many times. V and J are TRBV10-3 and TRBJ1-1; D perhaps matches TRBD1 (6 bases). This CDR3 is 15 amino acids long. Deletions cut 3 bases from V and 4 bases from J, with 15 bases between. The germline V gene has CDR1 ENHRY and CDR2 SYGVKD. This CDR3 reads CAISEQQGASTEAFF. The DNA of the CDR3 is TGTGCCATCAGTGAACAACAGGGTGCGAGCACTGAAGCTTTCTTT.

This chain links TRBV7-6 with TRBJ1-2, with 10 bases fitting TRBD1. V shed 3 bases, J shed 6 bases, and the junction held 1 base outside the gene matches. In germline, CDR1 is SGHVS, CDR2 FNYEAQ. The CDR3 has 13 residues. This chain's CDR3 is CASSFGTGDGYTF. Written as DNA, the CDR3 is TGTGCCAGCAGCTTCGGGACAGGGGATGGCTACACCTTC. The whole variable domain, remainder taken from reference TRBV7-6 and TRBJ1-2, is GAGVSQSPRYKVTKRGQDVALRCDPISGHVSLYWYRQALGQGPEFLTYFNYEAQQDKSGLPNDRFSAERPEGSISTLTIQRTEQRDSAMYRCASSFGTGDGYTFGSGTRLTVV.

The chain uses TRBV7-2 and TRBJ2-5; TRBD1 matches at 7 bases. Germline CDR1 is SGHTA and CDR2 is FQGNSA. Unmatched junction bases numbered 8, after V lost 5 bases and J lost 5 bases. The CDR3 loop spans 14 amino acids. CDR3 coding DNA: TGTGCCAGCAGCCAGGGACAGCCCCCCGAGACCCAGTACTTC. It codes for CASSQGQPPETQYF.

The genes are TRBV19 and TRBJ2-2; the D gene could be TRBD1 or TRBD2 (5 bases each). The CDR3 extends over 17 amino acids. Trimming shortened V by 4 bases and J by 3 bases, and 18 bases separated the two germline ends. Germline CDR1 is LNHDA and CDR2 is SQIVND (reference sequence). This CDR3 is CASSTPFLQGDTGELFF. The CDR3 bases are TGTGCCAGTAGTACCCCTTTTCTTCAGGGAGACACCGGGGAGCTGTTTTTT.

This clonotype was counted only a few times. The chain uses TRBV7-3 and TRBJ2-2; maybe TRBD2 (6 bases). The CDR3 length is 15 residues. The germline V gene has CDR1 SGHTA and CDR2 FQGTGA. V lost 6 bases and J lost 4, with 15 bases in between. CDR3 sequence: CASRGSGLGTGELFF. CDR3 in DNA: TGTGCCAGCAGAGGTAGCGGATTGGGCACCGGGGAGCTGTTTTTT.